This T cell receptor (beta chain) was captured in a study of cytomegalovirus exposure and HLA in healthy donors. Points on this clone: The antigen remains undetermined.

The PCR contained 60 Vbeta and 13 Jbeta primers. Assay used: immunoSEQ multiplex PCR; TCRdb lists only in-frame clones, some missing. The sample records 95,000 to 150,000 clones, roughly 80% being singletons. Trimming removed 4 bases from V and 4 bases from J, with 16 bases in between. The CDR3 is 15 residues long. Germline CDR1 MNHNY, CDR2 SVGAGI (reference sequence). Findings of the study overall: The authors assumed roughly uniform sequencing depth across donors for presence/absence analyses. An observed cluster of highly shared sequence variants was recorded as a likely sequencing artifact.

The rearrangement joins TRBV6-6 to TRBJ1-2; D is undetermined. Input material: PBMCs. The TCR originated in a woman between 45 and 60 years old in good health and CMV-seronegative. CDR3 loop: CASSSDNMATYGYTF. CDR3 nucleotide sequence: TGTGCCAGCAGTTCAGACAATATGGCAACCTATGGCTACACCTTC.